A selection of T cell receptor beta chains follows, all from one sample in a study of blood T cell repertoires in COVID-19. Profiled with immunoSEQ multiplex PCR; TCRdb holds only in-frame clones, not every one. This table has over 45,000 clones, over 70% appearing once. The source material was peripheral blood. These TCRs come from a human donor in a cohort sampled during active COVID-19. CDR3s include the opening cysteine and the closing phenylalanine or tryptophan. A D gene is named only where the DNA matches it firmly. Clone size appears in some rows only: once, few, many, or a class for an expanded clone.

clone_size,j_call,d_call,v_call,cdr3_nt,cdr3_aa
.,TRBJ2-3,.,TRBV24-1,TGTGCCACCAGTGATCCTAGGACAGTTACAGATACGCAGTATTTT,CATSDPRTVTDTQYF
.,TRBJ2-3,.,TRBV9,TGTGCCAGCAGCGGGGGACTCACAGATACGCAGTATTTT,CASSGGLTDTQYF
.,TRBJ2-7,TRBD1,TRBV2,TGTGCCAGCAGCCTTCCGGGACAGGGAATATTCGTCACCTACGAGCAGTACTTC,CASSLPGQGIFVTYEQYF
.,TRBJ2-3,.,TRBV9,TGTGCCAGCAGCGTCGGGGTGCCAGATACGCAGTATTTT,CASSVGVPDTQYF
.,TRBJ1-3,.,TRBV5-1,TGCGCCAGCAGCTTGGAGTCGGGCTCTGGAAACACCATATATTTT,CASSLESGSGNTIYF
once,TRBJ1-2,.,TRBV21-1,TGTGCCAGCCACCCGGGACTCCCGACGTATGGCTACACCTTC,CASHPGLPTYGYTF
few,TRBJ2-7,.,TRBV2,TGTGCCAGCAGTGAACTTGGGACTGGGACGAGGTACTTC,CASSELGTGTRYF
.,TRBJ1-4,.,TRBV5-1,TGCGCCAGCAGCTTAAACAGTCTTAATGAAAAACTGTTTTTT,CASSLNSLNEKLFF
.,TRBJ1-4,TRBD1,TRBV5-1,TGCGCCAGCAGCTTGGGCCCGACAGGGGAGAACGTGAAGGTACTGTTTTTT,CASSLGPTGENVKVLFF
.,TRBJ1-2,TRBD1,TRBV7-9,TGTGCCAGCAGCTTAAACGCCGGGACAGCGGCCGGCTACACCTTC,CASSLNAGTAAGYTF
.,TRBJ2-1,.,TRBV11-2,TGTGCCAGCAGCCCAACGGCGGGATTCAATGAGCAGTTCTTC,CASSPTAGFNEQFF
.,TRBJ1-4,.,TRBV7-8,TGTGCCAGCAGCTTGAGCCGACAGAAAAGTCGCGAAAAACTGTTTTTT,CASSLSRQKSREKLFF
.,TRBJ2-3,TRBD2,TRBV15,TGTGCCACCAGCAGGGGGAAATTTAGCGGGGGGAGCGCAGATACGCAGTATTTT,CATSRGKFSGGSADTQYF
.,TRBJ2-7,.,TRBV24-1,TGTGCCACCAGTGACCCTGGACAGAACGAGCAGTACTTC,CATSDPGQNEQYF
few,TRBJ1-2,.,TRBV6-5,TGTGCCAGCAGTAAATCAGGGCCCCCCAGTGGCTACACCTTC,CASSKSGPPSGYTF
.,TRBJ2-7,TRBD1,TRBV5-6,TGTGCCAGCAGCTGGACAGGGAGCTCCTACGAGCAGTACTTC,CASSWTGSSYEQYF
.,TRBJ2-7,TRBD1,TRBV27,TGTGCCAGCAGTCAGGACAGGGGAAGGAACGAGCAGTACTTC,CASSQDRGRNEQYF
.,TRBJ2-2,.,TRBV10-3,TGTGCCATCAGCCCCGTTCCTACCGCCGGGGAGCTGTTTTTT,CAISPVPTAGELFF
.,TRBJ2-7,TRBD1,TRBV6-6,TGTGCCAGCAGCCGGACAGGGTTCGACCCCGAGCAGTACTTC,CASSRTGFDPEQYF
.,TRBJ2-7,TRBD2,TRBV7-9,TGTGCCAGCAGTTTTTCTCGGGGGGGCCTATCATACGAGCAGTACTTC,CASSFSRGGLSYEQYF
.,TRBJ2-7,TRBD2,TRBV6-2/TRBV6-3,TGTGCCAGCAGCACCCGGACTAGCAACCCCTACGAGCAGTACTTC,CASSTRTSNPYEQYF
few,TRBJ1-3,.,TRBV7-9,TGTGCCAGCACGCGGGGGGACGGAAACACCATATATTTT,CASTRGDGNTIYF
.,TRBJ1-2,.,TRBV7-2,TGTGCCAGCAGCTTAAGGGCATCGAGGGGGTCGGATGGCTACACCTTC,CASSLRASRGSDGYTF
.,TRBJ1-1,.,TRBV18,TGTGCCAGCTCACCCACAGGTACGAACACTGAAGCTTTCTTT,CASSPTGTNTEAFF
.,TRBJ1-6,.,TRBV18,TGTGCCAGCTCACCGTCCGTTCAGGGGAGTTCACCCCTCCACTTT,CASSPSVQGSSPLHF
once,TRBJ2-1,TRBD1,TRBV7-9,TGTGCCAGCAGCGCGACATCCGGGACAGTGTCCTACAATGAGCAGTTCTTC,CASSATSGTVSYNEQFF
.,TRBJ2-1,TRBD2,TRBV6-4,TGTGCCAGCAGTGACTCGATGGGGAGGGGATTCAATGAGCAGTTCTTC,CASSDSMGRGFNEQFF
.,TRBJ2-7,.,TRBV7-9,TGTGCCAGCAGCCGACGGTTGGGCCCTAAGTACTTC,CASSRRLGPKYF
.,TRBJ1-2,.,TRBV6-5,TGTGCCAGCACTCCAGGGCACTCCAACTATGGCTACACCTTC,CASTPGHSNYGYTF
.,TRBJ1-3,.,TRBV6-5,TGTGCCAGCAGTTTTCGGGGCACCATATATTTT,CASSFRGTIYF
once,TRBJ1-4,.,TRBV5-6,TGTGCCAGCAGCTTGGCGGTGAATGAAAAACTGTTTTTT,CASSLAVNEKLFF
.,TRBJ2-7,TRBD2,TRBV6-1,TGTGCCAGCAGTGAAGGGACTAGCGGGGCTTATATCTACGAGCAGTACTTC,CASSEGTSGAYIYEQYF
.,TRBJ1-1,.,TRBV18,TGTGCCAGCTCACCAAAGAAGGGGACTGAAGCTTTCTTT,CASSPKKGTEAFF
.,TRBJ2-5,.,TRBV19,TGTGCCAGTAGCCTCAGGGGTGAGACCCAGTACTTC,CASSLRGETQYF
.,TRBJ2-2,TRBD2,TRBV24-1,TGTGCCACCAGCCGTCAAGCGGGGGCGACTGGCACCGGGGAGCTGTTTTTT,CATSRQAGATGTGELFF
few,TRBJ2-7,TRBD1,TRBV11-2,TGTGCCAGCAGCGCGACTGGGACAGGAACCTACGAGCAGTACTTC,CASSATGTGTYEQYF
.,TRBJ2-5,.,TRBV5-1,TGCGCCAGCAGCTTTATGGGACTGCACCAAGAGACCCAGTACTTC,CASSFMGLHQETQYF
few,TRBJ1-1,TRBD1,TRBV9,TGTGCCAGCAGCGTAGGGACAGGGAACACTGAAGCTTTCTTT,CASSVGTGNTEAFF
.,TRBJ1-5,.,TRBV19,TGTGCCAGTAATTTTCAGGCAGCTCAACAGCCCCAGCATTTT,CASNFQAAQQPQHF
.,TRBJ2-7,.,TRBV5-1,TGCGCCAGCAGCTTGGCCCCCTCTCCCTACGAGCAGTACTTC,CASSLAPSPYEQYF
.,TRBJ1-6,TRBD1,TRBV6-1,TGTGCCAGCAGTGGCTCGCCGGGACAGGGCAATTCACCCCTCCACTTT,CASSGSPGQGNSPLHF
.,TRBJ1-5,.,TRBV7-9,TGTGCCAGCAGCTTCTCAGGGGCCCGTAATCAGCCCCAGCATTTT,CASSFSGARNQPQHF
few,TRBJ2-7,.,TRBV11-2,TGTGCCAGCAGCTCACTAAGGGGGTACGAGCAGTACTTC,CASSSLRGYEQYF
.,TRBJ2-5,TRBD2,TRBV2,TGTGCCAGCAGTGACCCGGGGGGAGGGTCTGGCGAGACCCAGTACTTC,CASSDPGGGSGETQYF
.,TRBJ1-4,.,TRBV30,TGTGCCTGGAGTGTAGGCCAGGGGCGGGCAAAACTGTTTTTT,CAWSVGQGRAKLFF
.,TRBJ2-7,.,TRBV6-5,TGTGCCAGCGGTCCTAGGGGCCAAGGCGAGCAGTACTTC,CASGPRGQGEQYF
.,TRBJ2-5,.,TRBV19,TGTGCCAGTAGTGGGCGACGCGAGACCCAGTACTTC,CASSGRRETQYF
.,TRBJ2-7,.,TRBV7-2,TGTGCCAGCAGCGACAGAGGGGGATCCCCACCGTACGAGCAGTACTTC,CASSDRGGSPPYEQYF
once,TRBJ2-3,.,TRBV6-5,TGTGCCAGCAGTTCCCATAGCACAGATACGCAGTATTTT,CASSSHSTDTQYF
.,TRBJ2-1,.,TRBV9,TGTGCCAGCAGCGTAGAGGCCTGGAGGGACAATGAGCAGTTCTTC,CASSVEAWRDNEQFF
.,TRBJ1-1,.,TRBV15,TGTGCCACCAGCAAATCAGGGGTTAGTGAAGCTTTCTTT,CATSKSGVSEAFF
few,TRBJ2-7,.,TRBV19,TGTGCCAGTAGTAACCCGGGGCCCAACAGGGTCCACGAGCAGTACTTC,CASSNPGPNRVHEQYF
.,TRBJ1-6,TRBD1,TRBV19,TGTGCCAGTAGTATCGGTGTCAGGGGGCATAATTCACCCCTCCACTTT,CASSIGVRGHNSPLHF
.,TRBJ2-3,.,TRBV2,TGTGCCAGCAAAAGGGAGTGGCGGGGTACGCAGTATTTT,CASKREWRGTQYF